These T cell receptor beta chains were read from a single sample in a study of cytomegalovirus exposure and HLA in healthy donors. Libraries were prepared by immunoSEQ multiplex PCR; TCRdb keeps only in-frame clonotypes and omits some of them. The sample has 150,000 to 200,000 clones, approximately 80% seen once; the top ten hold over 2%. The sequenced sample consisted of PBMCs. The receptors originated from a woman aged 35 to 49 in good health and CMV-seropositive. The CDR3 runs from the conserved cysteine through the conserved F or W. Fields, in order: clone size, J gene, V gene, D gene, CDR3 protein, CDR3 DNA. The D gene is left open where the match is weak. Some rows have no size entry. The others give once, few or many, or a class for an expanded clone.

size: .
J: TRBJ1-1
V: TRBV28
D: TRBD1
CDR3: CASSSTGDALQAFF
DNA: TGTGCCAGCAGTTCCACAGGGGACGCGCTCCAAGCTTTCTTT

size: .
J: TRBJ2-5
V: TRBV4-3
D: .
CDR3: CASSLIRGEGQETQYF
DNA: TGCGCCAGCAGCTTAATCCGGGGAGAGGGACAAGAGACCCAGTACTTC

size: .
J: TRBJ2-5
V: TRBV29-1
D: TRBD2
CDR3: CSVERGGRRAETQYF
DNA: TGCAGCGTTGAAAGGGGCGGGAGAAGGGCAGAGACCCAGTACTTC

size: .
J: TRBJ1-1
V: TRBV6-1
D: TRBD1
CDR3: CASSEQGALNTEAFF
DNA: TGTGCCAGCAGCGAACAGGGGGCGTTGAACACTGAAGCTTTCTTT

size: few
J: TRBJ2-3
V: TRBV27
D: .
CDR3: CASRRGPLVKGLGTDTQYF
DNA: TGTGCCAGCAGGCGGGGACCCCTTGTGAAGGGGTTAGGCACAGATACGCAGTATTTT

size: .
J: TRBJ1-2
V: TRBV28
D: .
CDR3: CASSLQVFFRTRRGYTF
DNA: TGTGCCAGCAGTTTACAGGTCTTTTTTCGGACGAGGAGGGGCTACACCTTC

size: few
J: TRBJ2-7
V: TRBV6-5
D: TRBD2
CDR3: CASRPGLADYEQYF
DNA: TGTGCCAGCAGACCCGGACTAGCGGACTACGAGCAGTACTTC

size: few
J: TRBJ1-2
V: TRBV19
D: TRBD1
CDR3: CASSIGDRGTNYGYTF
DNA: TGTGCCAGTAGTATAGGGGACAGGGGGACTAACTATGGCTACACCTTC

size: .
J: TRBJ2-3
V: TRBV2
D: TRBD2
CDR3: CASSVTSGSADTQYF
DNA: TGTGCCAGCAGTGTGACTAGCGGGAGCGCAGATACGCAGTATTTT

size: .
J: TRBJ1-2
V: TRBV18
D: TRBD1
CDR3: CASSPGQGNYYGYTF
DNA: TGTGCCAGCTCACCGGGACAGGGGAATTACTATGGCTACACCTTC

size: .
J: TRBJ2-3
V: TRBV7-6
D: TRBD1
CDR3: CASSLGTGTATSDTQYF
DNA: TGTGCCAGCAGCTTAGGTACCGGGACAGCCACTTCAGATACGCAGTATTTT

size: .
J: TRBJ2-3
V: TRBV4-3
D: TRBD2
CDR3: CASSQGGGLGTDTQYF
DNA: TGCGCCAGCAGCCAAGGCGGGGGATTGGGCACAGATACGCAGTATTTT

size: .
J: TRBJ2-1
V: TRBV5-1
D: .
CDR3: CASSLEVAGSVNEQFF
DNA: TGCGCCAGCAGCTTGGAAGTGGCGGGAAGCGTAAATGAGCAGTTCTTC